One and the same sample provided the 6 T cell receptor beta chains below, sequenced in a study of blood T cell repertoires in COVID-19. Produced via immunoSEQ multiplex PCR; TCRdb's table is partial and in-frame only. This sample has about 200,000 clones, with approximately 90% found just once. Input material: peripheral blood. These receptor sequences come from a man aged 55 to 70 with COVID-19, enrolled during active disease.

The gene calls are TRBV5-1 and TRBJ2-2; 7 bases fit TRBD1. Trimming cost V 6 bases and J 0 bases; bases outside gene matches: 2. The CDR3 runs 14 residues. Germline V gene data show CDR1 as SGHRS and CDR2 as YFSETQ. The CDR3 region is CASTGTANTGELFF. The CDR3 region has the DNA TGCGCCAGCACCGGGACAGCGAACACCGGGGAGCTGTTTTTT.

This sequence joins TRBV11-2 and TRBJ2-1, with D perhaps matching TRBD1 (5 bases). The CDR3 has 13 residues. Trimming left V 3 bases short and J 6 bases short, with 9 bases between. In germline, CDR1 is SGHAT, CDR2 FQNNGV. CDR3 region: CASSFRDLNEQFF. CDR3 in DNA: TGTGCCAGCAGCTTCAGGGATCTCAATGAGCAGTTCTTC.

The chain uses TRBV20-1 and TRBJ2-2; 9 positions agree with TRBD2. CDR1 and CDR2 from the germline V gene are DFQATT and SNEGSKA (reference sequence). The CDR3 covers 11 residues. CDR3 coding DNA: TGCGCGGGAGGGCCGAGCGGGGAGCTGTTTTTT. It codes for CAGGPSGELFF.

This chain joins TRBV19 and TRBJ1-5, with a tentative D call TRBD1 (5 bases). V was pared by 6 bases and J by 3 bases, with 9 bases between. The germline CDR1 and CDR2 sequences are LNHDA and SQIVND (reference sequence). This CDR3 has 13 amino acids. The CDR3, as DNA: TGTGCCAGTAGGGTAGGGGTCAATCAGCCCCAGCATTTT. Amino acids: CASRVGVNQPQHF.

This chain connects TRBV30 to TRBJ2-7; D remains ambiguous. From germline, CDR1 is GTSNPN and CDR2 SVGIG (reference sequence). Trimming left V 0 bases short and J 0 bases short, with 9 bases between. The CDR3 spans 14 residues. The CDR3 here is CAWSVPLLSYEQYF. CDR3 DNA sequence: TGTGCCTGGAGTGTACCACTTCTCTCCTACGAGCAGTACTTC.

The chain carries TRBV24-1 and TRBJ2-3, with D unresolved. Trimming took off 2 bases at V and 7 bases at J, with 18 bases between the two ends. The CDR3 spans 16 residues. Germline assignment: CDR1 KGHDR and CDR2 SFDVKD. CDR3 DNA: TGTGCCACCAGTGATTCCGCAGGTGGGTGGCCCAATACGCAGTATTTT. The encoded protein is CATSDSAGGWPNTQYF.